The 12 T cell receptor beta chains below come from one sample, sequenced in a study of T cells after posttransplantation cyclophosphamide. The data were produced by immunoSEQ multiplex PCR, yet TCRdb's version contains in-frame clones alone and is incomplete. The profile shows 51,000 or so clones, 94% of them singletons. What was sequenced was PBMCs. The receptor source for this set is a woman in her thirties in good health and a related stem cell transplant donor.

In nucleotides, the CDR3 is TGTGCCAGCAGCGTAGTACTAGCGGGGGGCACAGATACGCAGTATTTT. Protein sequence: CASSVVLAGGTDTQYF. This chain connects TRBV9 to TRBJ2-3; 11 nucleotides agree with TRBD2. The germline gives CDR1 SGDLS, CDR2 YYNGEE. The CDR3 sequence is 16 residues long. The V gene end was trimmed by 0 bases and the J gene end by 1 base; junction bases not matched to a gene: 1.

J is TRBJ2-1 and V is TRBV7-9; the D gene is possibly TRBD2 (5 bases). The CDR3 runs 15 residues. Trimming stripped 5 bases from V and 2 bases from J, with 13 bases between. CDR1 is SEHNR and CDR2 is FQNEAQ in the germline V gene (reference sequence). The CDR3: CASSTTDGTYNEQFF. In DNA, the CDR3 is TGTGCCAGCAGCACGACGGACGGGACCTACAATGAGCAGTTCTTC.

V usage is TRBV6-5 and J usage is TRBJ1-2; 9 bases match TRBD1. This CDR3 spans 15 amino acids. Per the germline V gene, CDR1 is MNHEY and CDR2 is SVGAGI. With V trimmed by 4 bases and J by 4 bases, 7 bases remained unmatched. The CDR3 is CASSLSGTGTYGYTF. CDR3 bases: TGTGCCAGCAGTTTATCCGGGACAGGGACCTATGGCTACACCTTC.

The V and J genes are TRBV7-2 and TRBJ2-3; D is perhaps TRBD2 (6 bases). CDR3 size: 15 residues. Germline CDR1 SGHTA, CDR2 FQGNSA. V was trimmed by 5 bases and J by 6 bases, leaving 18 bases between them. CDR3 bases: TGTGCCAGCAGCCGTACGGACTACCTTGGGGATACGCAGTATTTT. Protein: CASSRTDYLGDTQYF.

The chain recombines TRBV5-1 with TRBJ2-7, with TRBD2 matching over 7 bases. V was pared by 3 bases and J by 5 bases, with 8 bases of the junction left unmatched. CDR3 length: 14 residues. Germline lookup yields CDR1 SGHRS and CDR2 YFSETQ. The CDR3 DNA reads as TGCGCCAGCAGCTCCCTCACTACTAGCGACGAGCAGTACTTC. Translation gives CASSSLTTSDEQYF.

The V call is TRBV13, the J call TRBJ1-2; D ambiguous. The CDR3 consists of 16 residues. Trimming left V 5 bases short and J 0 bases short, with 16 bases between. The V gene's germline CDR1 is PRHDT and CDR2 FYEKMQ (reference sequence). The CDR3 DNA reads TGTGCCAGCAGCGAACCCCAGGTCCCAGCTAACTATGGCTACACCTTC. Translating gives CASSEPQVPANYGYTF.

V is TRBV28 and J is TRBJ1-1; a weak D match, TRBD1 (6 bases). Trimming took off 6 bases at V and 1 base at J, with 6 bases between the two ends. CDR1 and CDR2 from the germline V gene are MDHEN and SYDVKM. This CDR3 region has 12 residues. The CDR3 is CASRTGNTEAFF. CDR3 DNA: TGTGCCAGCAGGACAGGGAACACTGAAGCTTTCTTT.

The DNA of the CDR3 is TGTGCCAGCAGGCCCATGGACAGCCATCAAGAGACCCAGTACTTC. The encoded protein is CASRPMDSHQETQYF. The chain carries TRBV6-6 and TRBJ2-5; TRBD1 is a possible D gene (6 bases). V gave up 6 bases and J gave up 2 bases, with 16 bases separating them. This CDR3 comprises 15 residues. CDR1 MNHNY and CDR2 SVGAGI come from the germline V gene (reference sequence).

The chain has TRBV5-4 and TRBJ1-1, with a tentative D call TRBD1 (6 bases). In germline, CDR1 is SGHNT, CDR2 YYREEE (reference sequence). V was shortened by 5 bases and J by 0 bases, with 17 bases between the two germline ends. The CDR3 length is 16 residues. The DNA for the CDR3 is TGTGCCAGCAGTCCTCATGGGACAACCATGAACACTGAAGCTTTCTTT. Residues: CASSPHGTTMNTEAFF.

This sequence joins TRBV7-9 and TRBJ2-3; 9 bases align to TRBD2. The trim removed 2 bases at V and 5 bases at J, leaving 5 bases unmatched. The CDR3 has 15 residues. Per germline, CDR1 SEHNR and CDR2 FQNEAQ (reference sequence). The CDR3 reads CASSLRRGGLDTQYF. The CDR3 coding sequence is TGTGCCAGCAGCTTACGGCGGGGGGGCCTAGATACGCAGTATTTT.

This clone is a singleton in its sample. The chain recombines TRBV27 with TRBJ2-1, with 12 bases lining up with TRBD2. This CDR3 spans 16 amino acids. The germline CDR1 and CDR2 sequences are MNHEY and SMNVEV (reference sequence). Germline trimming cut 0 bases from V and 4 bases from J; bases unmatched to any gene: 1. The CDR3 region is CASSLSLAGGYNEQFF. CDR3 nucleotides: TGTGCCAGCAGTTTATCGCTAGCGGGGGGGTACAATGAGCAGTTCTTC.

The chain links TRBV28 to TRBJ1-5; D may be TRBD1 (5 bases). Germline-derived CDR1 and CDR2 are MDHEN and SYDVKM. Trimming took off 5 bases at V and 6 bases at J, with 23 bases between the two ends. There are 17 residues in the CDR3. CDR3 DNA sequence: TGTGCCAGCAGTCCTTCCGGGGGGTCATATGGGGGTCAGCCCCAGCATTTT. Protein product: CASSPSGGSYGGQPQHF.